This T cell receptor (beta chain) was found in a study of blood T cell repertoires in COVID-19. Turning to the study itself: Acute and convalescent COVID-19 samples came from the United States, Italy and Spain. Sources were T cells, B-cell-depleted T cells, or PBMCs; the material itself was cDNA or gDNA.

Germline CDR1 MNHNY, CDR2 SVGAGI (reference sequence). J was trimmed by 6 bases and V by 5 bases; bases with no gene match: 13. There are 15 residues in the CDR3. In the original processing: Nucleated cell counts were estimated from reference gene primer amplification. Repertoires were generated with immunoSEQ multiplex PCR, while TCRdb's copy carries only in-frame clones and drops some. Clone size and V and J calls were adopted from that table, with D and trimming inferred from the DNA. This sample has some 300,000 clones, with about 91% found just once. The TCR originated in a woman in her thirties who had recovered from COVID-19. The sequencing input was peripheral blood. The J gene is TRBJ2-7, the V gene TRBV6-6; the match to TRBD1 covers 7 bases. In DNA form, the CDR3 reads TGTGCCAGCAGTCCCTCGGGGCCAGGGGGTAGCGAGCAGTACTTC. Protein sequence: CASSPSGPGGSEQYF.